This T cell receptor (beta chain) is drawn from a study of a mutant IDH1 vaccine in newly diagnosed glioma. On the study more broadly: Every participant had undergone radiotherapy, temozolomide, or both before, and most underwent both.

As for this clone: Its antigen remains unidentified.

Method: immunoSEQ multiplex PCR; TCRdb's copy keeps in-frame clones and lacks some. Among 73,000 or so clones listed, 84% were seen once. Regarding the study as a whole: Among top peripheral T cell clonotypes, changes seemed unrelated to pseudoprogression.

Germline CDR1 reads SGHAT; CDR2 reads FQNNGV. This CDR3 spans 13 amino acids. Trimming shortened V by 1 base and J by 6 bases, and 8 bases separated the two germline ends. Sample time point: week 35, safety follow-up. The investigators gave 300 ug of mutant IDH1 20-mer peptide in each vaccine dose, together with topical imiquimod. The receptor's source is a man aged 18 to 29 with glioma. The V and J genes are TRBV11-2 and TRBJ2-3; no definite D call. The sequenced sample was PBMCs, obtained from a glioma patient whose treatment included an IDH1 peptide vaccine. The CDR3 loop is CASSLVGWDTQYF. In DNA form, the CDR3 reads TGTGCCAGCAGCTTAGTGGGTTGGGATACGCAGTATTTT.